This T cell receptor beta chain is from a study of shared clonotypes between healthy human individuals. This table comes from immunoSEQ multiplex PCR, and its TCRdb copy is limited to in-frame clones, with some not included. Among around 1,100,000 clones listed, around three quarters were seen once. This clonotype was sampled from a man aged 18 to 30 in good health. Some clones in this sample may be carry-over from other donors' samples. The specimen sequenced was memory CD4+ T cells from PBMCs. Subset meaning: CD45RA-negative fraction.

CDR3 residues: CAWSVGPNNEQFF. CDR3 DNA sequence: TGTGCCTGGAGTGTAGGTCCTAACAATGAGCAGTTCTTC. The chain is built from TRBV30 and TRBJ2-1; no clear D. Trimming removed 0 bases from V and 5 bases from J, with 8 bases in between. The CDR3 extends over 13 amino acids. CDR1 and CDR2 from the germline V gene are GTSNPN and SVGIG (reference sequence).